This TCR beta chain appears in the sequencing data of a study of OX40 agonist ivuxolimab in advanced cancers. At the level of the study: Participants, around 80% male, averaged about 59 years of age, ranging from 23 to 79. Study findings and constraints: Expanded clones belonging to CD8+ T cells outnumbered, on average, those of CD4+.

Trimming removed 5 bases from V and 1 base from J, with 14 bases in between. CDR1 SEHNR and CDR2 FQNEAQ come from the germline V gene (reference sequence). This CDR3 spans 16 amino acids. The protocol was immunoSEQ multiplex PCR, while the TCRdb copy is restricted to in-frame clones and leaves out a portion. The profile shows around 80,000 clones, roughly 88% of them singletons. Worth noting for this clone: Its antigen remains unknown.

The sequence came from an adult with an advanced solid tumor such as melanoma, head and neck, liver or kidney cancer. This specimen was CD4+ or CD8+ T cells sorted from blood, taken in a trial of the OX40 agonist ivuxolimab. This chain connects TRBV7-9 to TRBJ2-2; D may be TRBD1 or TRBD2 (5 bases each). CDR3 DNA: TGTGCCAGCAGCCCCCGAAGGGACGGGAACACCGGGGAGCTGTTTTTT. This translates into CASSPRRDGNTGELFF.